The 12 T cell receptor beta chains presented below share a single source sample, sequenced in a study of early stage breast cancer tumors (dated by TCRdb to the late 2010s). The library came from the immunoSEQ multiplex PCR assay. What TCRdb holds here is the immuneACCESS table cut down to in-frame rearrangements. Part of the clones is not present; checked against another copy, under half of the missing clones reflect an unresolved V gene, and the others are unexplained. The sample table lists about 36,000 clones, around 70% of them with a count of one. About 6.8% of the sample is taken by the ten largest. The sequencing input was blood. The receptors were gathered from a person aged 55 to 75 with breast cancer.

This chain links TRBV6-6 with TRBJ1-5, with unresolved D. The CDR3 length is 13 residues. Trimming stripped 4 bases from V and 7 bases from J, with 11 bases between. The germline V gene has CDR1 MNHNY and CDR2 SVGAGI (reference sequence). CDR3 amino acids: CASSSYGHQPQHF. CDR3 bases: TGTGCCAGCAGTTCGTATGGGCACCAGCCCCAGCATTTT.

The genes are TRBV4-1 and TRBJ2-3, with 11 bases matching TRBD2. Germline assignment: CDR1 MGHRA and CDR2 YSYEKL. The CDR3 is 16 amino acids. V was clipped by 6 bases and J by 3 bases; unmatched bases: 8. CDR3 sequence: CASRPTSGSSTDTQYF. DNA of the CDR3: TGCGCCAGCAGACCTACTAGCGGGAGTTCTACAGATACGCAGTATTTT.

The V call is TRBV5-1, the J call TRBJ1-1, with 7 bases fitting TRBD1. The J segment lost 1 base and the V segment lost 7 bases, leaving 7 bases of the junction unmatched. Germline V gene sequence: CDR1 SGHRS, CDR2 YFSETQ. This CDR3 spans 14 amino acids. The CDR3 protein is CASSTQGGNTEAFF. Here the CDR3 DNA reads TGCGCCAGCTCCACCCAGGGGGGGAACACTGAAGCTTTCTTT.

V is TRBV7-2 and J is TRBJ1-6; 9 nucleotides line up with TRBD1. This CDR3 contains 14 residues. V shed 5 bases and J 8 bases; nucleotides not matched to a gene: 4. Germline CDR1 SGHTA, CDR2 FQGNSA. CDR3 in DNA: TGTGCCAGCAGCCCGCGGACAGGGGATTCACCCCTCCACTTT. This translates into CASSPRTGDSPLHF.

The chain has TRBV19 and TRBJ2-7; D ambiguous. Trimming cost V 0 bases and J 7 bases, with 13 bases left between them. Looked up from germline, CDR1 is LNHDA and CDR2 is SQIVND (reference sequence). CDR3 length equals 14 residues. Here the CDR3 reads CASSIDLRSREQYF. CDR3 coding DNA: TGTGCCAGTAGTATAGATCTAAGGTCCAGGGAGCAGTACTTC.

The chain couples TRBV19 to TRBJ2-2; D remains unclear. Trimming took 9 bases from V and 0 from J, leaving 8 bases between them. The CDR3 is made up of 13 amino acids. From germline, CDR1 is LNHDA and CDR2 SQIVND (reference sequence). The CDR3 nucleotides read TGTGCCAGCGCGGACCCGAACACCGGGGAGCTGTTTTTT. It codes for CASADPNTGELFF.

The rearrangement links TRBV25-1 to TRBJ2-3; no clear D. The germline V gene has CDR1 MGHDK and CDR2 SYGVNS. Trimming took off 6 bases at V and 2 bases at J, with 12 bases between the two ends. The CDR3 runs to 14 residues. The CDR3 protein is CASRGSMNTDTQYF. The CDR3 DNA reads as TGTGCCAGCAGAGGGTCTATGAACACAGATACGCAGTATTTT.

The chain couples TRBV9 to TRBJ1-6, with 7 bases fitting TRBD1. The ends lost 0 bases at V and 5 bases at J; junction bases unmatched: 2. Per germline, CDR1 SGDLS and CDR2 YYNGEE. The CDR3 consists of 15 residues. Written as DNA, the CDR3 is TGTGCCAGCAGCGTAGAGGGACAGCATAATTCACCCCTCCACTTT. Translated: CASSVEGQHNSPLHF.

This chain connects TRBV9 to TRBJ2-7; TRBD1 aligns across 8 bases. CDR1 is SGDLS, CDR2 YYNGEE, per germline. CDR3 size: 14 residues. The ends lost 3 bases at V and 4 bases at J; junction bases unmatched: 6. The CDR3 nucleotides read TGTGCCAGCAGCGCCCGACAGGGGTCGTACGAGCAGTACTTC. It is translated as CASSARQGSYEQYF.

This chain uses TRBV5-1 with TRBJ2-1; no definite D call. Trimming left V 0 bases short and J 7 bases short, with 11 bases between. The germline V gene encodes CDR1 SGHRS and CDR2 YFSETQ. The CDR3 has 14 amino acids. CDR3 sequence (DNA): TGCGCCAGCAGCTTGGACGCTCGTGGGAATGAGCAGTTCTTC. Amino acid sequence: CASSLDARGNEQFF.

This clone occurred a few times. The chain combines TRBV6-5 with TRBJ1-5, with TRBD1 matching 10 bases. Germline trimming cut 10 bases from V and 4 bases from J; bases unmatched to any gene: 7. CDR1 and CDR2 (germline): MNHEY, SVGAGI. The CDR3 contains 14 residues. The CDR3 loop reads CATRRTGGNQPQHF. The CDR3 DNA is TGTGCCACCCGAAGGACAGGGGGTAATCAGCCCCAGCATTTT.

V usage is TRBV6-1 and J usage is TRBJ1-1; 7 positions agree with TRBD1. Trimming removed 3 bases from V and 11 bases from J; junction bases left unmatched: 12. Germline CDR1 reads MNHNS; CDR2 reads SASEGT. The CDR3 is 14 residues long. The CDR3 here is CASSDPMTGRYAFF. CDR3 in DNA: TGTGCCAGCAGTGACCCCATGACAGGGAGGTATGCTTTCTTT.